Listed below are T cell receptor beta chains from one sample, sequenced in a study of neurological immune-mediated disorders. Each CDR3 protein is one row after TCRdb ran MiXCR on the 5' RACE reads. Seen here are 25,000 or so distinct CDR3 sequences, approximately 13% observed once, and the top ten hold 5.5%. What was sequenced was CD4+ T cells from blood. The receptors were sampled from a female donor with HTLV-1-associated myelopathy (HAM/TSP). The CDR3 runs from the conserved cysteine through the conserved F or W. A D gene is named only where the DNA matches it firmly. The size entry is marked missing in some rows and otherwise reads once, few, many or a size class.

>.|few|TRBV30|TRBJ2-3
CAWSVAGDTQYF
TGTGCCTGGAGTGTAGCGGGAGATACGCAGTATTTT
>TRBD2|few|TRBV6-1|TRBJ2-5
CASSESSGSSSETQYF
TGTGCCAGCAGTGAATCTAGCGGCAGCTCTTCAGAGACCCAGTACTTC
>TRBD2|many|TRBV20-1|TRBJ2-3
CSARYSGGATDTQYF
TGCAGTGCTAGATATAGCGGGGGGGCCACAGATACGCAGTATTTT
>TRBD1|many|TRBV18|TRBJ1-1
CASTREQGENTEAFF
TGTGCCAGCACGAGAGAACAGGGGGAGAACACTGAAGCTTTCTTT
>TRBD2|.|TRBV9|TRBJ2-1
CASSALAVGPDEQFF
TGTGCCAGTAGCGCCCTAGCGGTAGGGCCCGATGAGCAGTTCTTC
>.|many|TRBV3-1|TRBJ2-3
CASSPDWRFRGTDTQYF
TGTGCCAGCAGCCCCGATTGGCGGTTCCGGGGCACAGATACGCAGTATTTT
>TRBD1|.|TRBV5-4|TRBJ2-3
CASSFRTGRNTDTQYF
TGTGCCAGCAGCTTCCGGACAGGACGAAACACAGATACGCAGTATTTT
>.|many|TRBV5-1|TRBJ2-7
CASSKGIPVSSTYEQYF
TGCGCCAGCAGTAAAGGCATACCTGTTTCCTCAACCTACGAGCAGTACTTC
>TRBD2|many|TRBV10-3|TRBJ2-1
CAIRETSGGLGSFF
TGTGCCATCAGGGAGACTAGCGGGGGACTCGGCTCCTTCTTC
>.|many|TRBV6-1|TRBJ2-7
CASSVKQAYEQYF
TGTGCCAGCAGTGTAAAGCAAGCCTACGAGCAGTACTTC
>.|many|TRBV5-1|TRBJ2-1
CASSPDRYGHYNEQFF
TGCGCCAGCAGCCCAGACAGGTACGGGCACTACAATGAGCAGTTCTTC
>TRBD2|many|TRBV20-1|TRBJ2-3
CSVDGLAGMSTDTQYF
TGCAGTGTTGACGGACTAGCGGGGATGAGCACAGATACGCAGTATTTT
>TRBD1|.|TRBV6-5|TRBJ1-1
CATKFTGALGEAFF
TGTGCCACCAAATTTACAGGGGCCCTAGGTGAAGCTTTCTTT
>.|many|TRBV7-9|TRBJ2-7
CASSLGGRGGILAYEQYF
TGTGCCAGCAGCTTAGGCGGCAGGGGGGGGATCCTAGCCTACGAGCAGTACTTC
>.|.|TRBV12-3/TRBV12-4|TRBJ2-6
CASSLLASGANILTF
TGTGCCAGCAGTTTACTAGCCTCTGGAGCCAACATCCTGACTTTC
>TRBD2|.|TRBV20-1|TRBJ2-5
CSARDRAGVETQYF
TGCAGTGCTAGAGATCGGGCGGGAGTGGAGACCCAGTACTTC
>TRBD1|many|TRBV11-2|TRBJ2-7
CASSFRDREDEQYF
TGTGCCAGCAGCTTCCGGGACAGGGAAGACGAGCAGTACTTC
>TRBD2|many|TRBV4-3|TRBJ2-7
CASSQDLISGAYEQYF
TGCGCCAGCAGCCAAGATCTGATTAGCGGGGCCTACGAGCAGTACTTC
>TRBD2|many|TRBV7-3|TRBJ2-1
CASSGNSGSWDEQFF
TGTGCCAGCAGCGGTAATAGCGGGAGTTGGGATGAGCAGTTCTTC
>.|many|TRBV6-5|TRBJ2-6
CASSLRGGFSGANVLTF
TGTGCCAGCAGTTTGAGAGGGGGGTTCTCTGGGGCCAACGTCCTGACTTTC
>TRBD1|many|TRBV18|TRBJ2-3
CASSDRGSTDTQYF
TGTGCCAGCTCAGACAGGGGGTCAACAGATACGCAGTATTTT
>.|many|TRBV27|TRBJ1-1
CASSSQPGTEAFF
TGTGCCAGCAGTTCACAACCGGGAACTGAAGCTTTCTTT
>.|many|TRBV5-1|TRBJ2-1
CASSSLSESSYNEQFF
TGCGCCAGCAGCTCATTAAGTGAAAGCTCCTACAATGAGCAGTTCTTC
>TRBD2|.|TRBV30|TRBJ2-3
CAWSVLAGADTQYF
TGTGCCTGGAGTGTGTTAGCGGGAGCAGATACGCAGTATTTT
>.|many|TRBV20-1|TRBJ2-3
CSAGSAGHSTDTQYF
TGCAGTGCTGGATCTGCAGGGCATAGCACAGATACGCAGTATTTT
>.|.|TRBV29-1|TRBJ1-1
CSVGRRNTEAFF
TGCAGCGTTGGGCGGAGGAACACTGAAGCTTTCTTT
>TRBD1|many|TRBV5-1|TRBJ1-5
CASSLGQGNNQPQHF
TGCGCCAGCAGCTTGGGACAGGGCAACAATCAGCCCCAGCATTTT
>TRBD1|many|TRBV5-1|TRBJ2-7
CASSFSGTGVEQYF
TGCGCCAGCAGCTTCTCCGGGACAGGGGTCGAGCAGTACTTC
>.|.|TRBV5-1|TRBJ2-1
CASSLEVGPFF
TGCGCCAGCAGCTTGGAAGTGGGGCCGTTCTTC
>TRBD1|medium-sized|TRBV7-9|TRBJ2-7
CASTTGQDSGEQYF
TGTGCCAGCACCACCGGACAGGATTCGGGCGAGCAGTACTTC
>.|few|TRBV7-2|TRBJ2-1
CASSLLGPNNEQFF
TGTGCCAGCAGCTTATTGGGGCCGAACAATGAGCAGTTCTTC
>.|many|TRBV5-1|TRBJ1-4
CASSPGVDNRSEKLFF
TGCGCCAGCAGCCCCGGCGTGGACAACCGGAGTGAAAAACTGTTTTTT
>TRBD1|many|TRBV29-1|TRBJ1-1
CSVYRGGITEAFF
TGCAGCGTCTACAGGGGCGGTATCACTGAAGCTTTCTTT
>TRBD2|.|TRBV20-1|TRBJ2-3
CSAFPGGGTSVVTQYF
TGCAGTGCCTTCCCGGGGGGGGGGACCTCCGTGGTTACGCAGTATTTT
>TRBD1|many|TRBV18|TRBJ2-1
CASSLLGTGDYNEQFF
TGTGCCAGCTCACTCTTGGGGACAGGCGATTACAATGAGCAGTTCTTC
>.|many|TRBV20-1|TRBJ1-1
CSARDSNRNTEAFF
TGCAGTGCTAGAGATTCTAATCGGAACACTGAAGCTTTCTTT
>.|many|TRBV6-2/TRBV6-3|TRBJ2-1
CASSLYNEQFF
TGTGCCAGCAGTCTCTACAATGAGCAGTTCTTC
>TRBD2|.|TRBV20-1|TRBJ2-1
CSARAPGGTSGNNEQFF
TGCAGTGCTAGAGCGCCGGGGGGGACTAGCGGGAACAATGAGCAGTTCTTC
>TRBD1|many|TRBV28|TRBJ1-6
CATRDRGQGINSPLHF
TGTGCCACACGGGACAGGGGGCAAGGAATTAATTCACCCCTCCACTTT
>.|many|TRBV20-1|TRBJ1-3
CSARGQAGGPGNTIYF
TGCAGTGCTAGAGGGCAGGCGGGGGGGCCTGGAAACACCATATATTTT
>.|.|TRBV6-5|TRBJ2-1
CASSYSIAGEQFF
TGTGCCAGCAGTTACTCGATAGCTGGTGAGCAGTTCTTC
>.|many|TRBV20-1|TRBJ1-4
CSAQGPNEKLFF
TGCAGTGCTCAAGGACCGAATGAAAAACTGTTTTTT
>.|many|TRBV12-1|TRBJ2-1
CASSLFGGAINEQFF
TGTGCCAGCAGCTTATTCGGGGGGGCAATCAATGAGCAGTTCTTC
>.|many|TRBV6-2/TRBV6-3|TRBJ1-1
CASSKSSSGTEAFF
TGTGCCAGCAGTAAATCTTCGAGTGGCACTGAAGCTTTCTTT
>.|many|TRBV5-1|TRBJ2-7
CASRAGTGTEQYF
TGCGCCAGCAGGGCCGGCACGGGGACCGAGCAGTACTTC
>TRBD1|.|TRBV5-1|TRBJ2-5
CASSYTTGQKETQYF
TGCGCCAGCAGCTATACTACGGGACAGAAAGAGACCCAGTACTTC
>.|many|TRBV28|TRBJ1-2
CASSFGQNYGYTF
TGTGCCAGCAGTTTCGGCCAGAACTATGGCTACACCTTC
>TRBD1|many|TRBV25-1|TRBJ2-5
CASSEPGGWETQYF
TGTGCCAGCAGTGAACCAGGGGGCTGGGAGACCCAGTACTTC